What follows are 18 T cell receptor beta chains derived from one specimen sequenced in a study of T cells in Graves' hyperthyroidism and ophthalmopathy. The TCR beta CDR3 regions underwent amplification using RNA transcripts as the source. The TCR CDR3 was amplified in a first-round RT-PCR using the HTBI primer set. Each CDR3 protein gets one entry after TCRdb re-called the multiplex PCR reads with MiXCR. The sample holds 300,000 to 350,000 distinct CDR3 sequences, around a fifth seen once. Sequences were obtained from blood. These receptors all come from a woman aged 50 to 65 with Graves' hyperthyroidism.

CDR3 in amino acids: CASSSTSGRRNEQFF. For the CDR3, the DNA is TGTGCCAGCAGTTCGACTAGCGGGAGACGCAATGAGCAGTTCTTC. This chain connects TRBV11-1 to TRBJ2-1; 12 nucleotides line up with TRBD2. Trimming cost V 6 bases and J 6 bases; bases outside gene matches: 6. The germline V gene encodes CDR1 SGHAT and CDR2 FQDESV (reference sequence). This CDR3 has 15 amino acids.

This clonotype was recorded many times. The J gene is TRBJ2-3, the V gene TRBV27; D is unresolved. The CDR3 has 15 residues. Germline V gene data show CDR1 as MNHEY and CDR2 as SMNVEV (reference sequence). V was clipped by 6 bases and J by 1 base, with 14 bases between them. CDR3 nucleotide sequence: TGTGCCAGCAGGCGTGGCTTCTCGGGCACAGATACGCAGTATTTT. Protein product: CASRRGFSGTDTQYF.

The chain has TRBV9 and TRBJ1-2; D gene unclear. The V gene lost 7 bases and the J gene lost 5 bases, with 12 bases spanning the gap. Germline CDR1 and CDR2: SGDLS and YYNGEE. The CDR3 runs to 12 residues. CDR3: CASRSTWYGYTF. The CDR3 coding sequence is TGTGCCAGCCGCAGTACTTGGTATGGCTACACCTTC.

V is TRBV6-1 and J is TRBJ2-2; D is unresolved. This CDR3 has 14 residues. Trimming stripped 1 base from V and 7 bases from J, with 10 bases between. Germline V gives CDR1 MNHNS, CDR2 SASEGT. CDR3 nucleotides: TGTGCCAGCAGTGAAGGTCCCGGCCTCGGGGAGCTGTTTTTT. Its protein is CASSEGPGLGELFF.

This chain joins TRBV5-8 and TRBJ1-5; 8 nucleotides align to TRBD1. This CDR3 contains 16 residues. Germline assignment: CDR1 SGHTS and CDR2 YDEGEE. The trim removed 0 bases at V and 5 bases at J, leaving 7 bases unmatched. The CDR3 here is CASSLGPGQGHQPQHF. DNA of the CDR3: TGTGCCAGCAGCTTGGGTCCAGGACAGGGACATCAGCCCCAGCATTTT.

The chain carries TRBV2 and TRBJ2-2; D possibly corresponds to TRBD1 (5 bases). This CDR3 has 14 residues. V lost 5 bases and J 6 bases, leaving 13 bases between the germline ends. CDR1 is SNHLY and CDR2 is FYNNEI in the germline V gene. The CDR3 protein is CASSRPGKSGELFF. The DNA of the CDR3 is TGTGCCAGCAGTCGGCCAGGGAAGTCCGGGGAGCTGTTTTTT.

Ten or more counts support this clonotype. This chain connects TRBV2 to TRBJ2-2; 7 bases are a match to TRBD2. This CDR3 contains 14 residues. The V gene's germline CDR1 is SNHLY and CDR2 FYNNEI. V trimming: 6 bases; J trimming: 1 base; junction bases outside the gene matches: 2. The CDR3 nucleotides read TGTGCCAGCAGGGGACTAAAGAACACCGGGGAGCTGTTTTTT. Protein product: CASRGLKNTGELFF.

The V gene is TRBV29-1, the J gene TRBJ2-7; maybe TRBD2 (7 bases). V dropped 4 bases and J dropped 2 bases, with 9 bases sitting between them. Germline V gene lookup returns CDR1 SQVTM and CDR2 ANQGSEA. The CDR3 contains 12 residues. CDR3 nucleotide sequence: TGCAGCGTTGCGGGGGGCCCCTACGAGCAGTACTTC. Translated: CSVAGGPYEQYF.

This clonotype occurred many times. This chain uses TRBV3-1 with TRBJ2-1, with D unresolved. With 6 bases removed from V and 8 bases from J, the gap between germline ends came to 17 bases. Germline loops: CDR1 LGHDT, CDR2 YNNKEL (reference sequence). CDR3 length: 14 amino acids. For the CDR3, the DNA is TGTGCCAGCAGGAAGGACGGAATTCCCTATGAGCAGTTCTTC. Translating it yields CASRKDGIPYEQFF.

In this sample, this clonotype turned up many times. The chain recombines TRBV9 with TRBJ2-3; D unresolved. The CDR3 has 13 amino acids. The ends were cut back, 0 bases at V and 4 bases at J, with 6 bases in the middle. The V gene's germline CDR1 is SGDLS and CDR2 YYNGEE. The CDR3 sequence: CASSVVSADTQYF. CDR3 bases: TGTGCCAGCAGCGTAGTTTCTGCAGATACGCAGTATTTT.

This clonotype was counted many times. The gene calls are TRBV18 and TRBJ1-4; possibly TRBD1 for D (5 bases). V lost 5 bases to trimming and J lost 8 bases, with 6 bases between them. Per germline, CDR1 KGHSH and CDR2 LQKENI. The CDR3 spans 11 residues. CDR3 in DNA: TGTGCCAGCTCAACAGGCGAAAAACTGTTTTTT. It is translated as CASSTGEKLFF.

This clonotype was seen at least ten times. The CDR3 reads CSALSTSGGAAYSYNEQFF. The DNA of the CDR3 is TGCAGTGCTTTATCGACTAGCGGGGGGGCAGCCTACTCCTACAATGAGCAGTTCTTC. This sequence joins TRBV20-1 and TRBJ2-1; 14 bases line up with TRBD2. Germline CDR1 reads DFQATT; CDR2 reads SNEGSKA (reference sequence). The CDR3 sequence is 19 residues long. V trimming: 5 bases; J trimming: 0 bases; junction bases outside the gene matches: 12.

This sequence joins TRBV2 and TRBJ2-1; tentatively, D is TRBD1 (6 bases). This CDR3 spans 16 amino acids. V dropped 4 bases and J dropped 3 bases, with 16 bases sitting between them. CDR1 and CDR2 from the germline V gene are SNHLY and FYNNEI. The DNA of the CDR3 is TGTGCCAGCAGTGGTCTGACAGCGGACAGCTACAATGAGCAGTTCTTC. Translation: CASSGLTADSYNEQFF.

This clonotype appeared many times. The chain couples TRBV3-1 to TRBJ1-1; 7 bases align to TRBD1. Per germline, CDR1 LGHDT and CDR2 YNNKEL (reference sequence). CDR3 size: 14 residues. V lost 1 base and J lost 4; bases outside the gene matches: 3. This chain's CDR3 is CASSQVAGGTEAFF. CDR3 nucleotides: TGTGCCAGCAGCCAAGTGGCAGGGGGCACTGAAGCTTTCTTT. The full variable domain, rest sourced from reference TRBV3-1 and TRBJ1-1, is DTAVSQTPKYLVTQMGNDKSIKCEQNLGHDTMYWYKQDSKKFLKIMFSYNNKELIINETVPNRFSPKSPDKAHLNLHINSLELGDSAVYFCASSQVAGGTEAFFGQGTRLTVV.

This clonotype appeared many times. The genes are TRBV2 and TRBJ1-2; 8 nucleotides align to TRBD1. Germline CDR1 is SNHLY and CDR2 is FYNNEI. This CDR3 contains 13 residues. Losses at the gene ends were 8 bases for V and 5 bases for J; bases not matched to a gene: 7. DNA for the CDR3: TGTGCCAGCGGACGGGACAGGAAGTATGGCTACACCTTC. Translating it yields CASGRDRKYGYTF.

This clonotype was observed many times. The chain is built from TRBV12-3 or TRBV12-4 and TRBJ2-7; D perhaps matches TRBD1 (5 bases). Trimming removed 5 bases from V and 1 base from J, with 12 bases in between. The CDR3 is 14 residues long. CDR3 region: CASSPGHTSYEQYF. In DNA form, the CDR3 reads TGTGCCAGCAGTCCTGGACACACGTCCTACGAGCAGTACTTC.

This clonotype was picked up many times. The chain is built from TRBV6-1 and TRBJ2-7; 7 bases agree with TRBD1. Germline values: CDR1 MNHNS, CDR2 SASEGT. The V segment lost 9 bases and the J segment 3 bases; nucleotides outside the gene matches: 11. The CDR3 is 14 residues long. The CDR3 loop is CASHPGTALYEQYF. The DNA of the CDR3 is TGTGCCAGTCACCCCGGGACAGCTCTCTACGAGCAGTACTTC.

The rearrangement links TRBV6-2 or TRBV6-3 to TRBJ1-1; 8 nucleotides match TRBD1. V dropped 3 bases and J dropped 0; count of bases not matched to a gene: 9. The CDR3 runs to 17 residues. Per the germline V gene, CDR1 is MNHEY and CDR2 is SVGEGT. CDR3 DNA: TGTGCCAGCAGTTATGGGGGACAGGTTTTTATGAACACTGAAGCTTTCTTT. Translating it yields CASSYGGQVFMNTEAFF.